Each of the 23 T cell receptor beta chains below was sequenced from the same sample in a study of shared clonotypes between healthy human individuals. Produced via immunoSEQ multiplex PCR; TCRdb's table is partial and in-frame only. The repertoire includes about 730,000 clones, approximately 72% of them detected once, and approximately 1.8% sits in the top ten. What was sequenced was memory CD4+ T cells sorted from blood. Subset here: CD45RA-negative fraction. These receptors were obtained from a woman aged 25 to 39 in good health.

The rearrangement joins TRBV5-1 to TRBJ1-1; D gene unclear. The germline V gene has CDR1 SGHRS and CDR2 YFSETQ. The CDR3 extends over 12 amino acids. Trimming removed 6 bases from V and 7 bases from J, with 13 bases in between. The chain's CDR3 is CASTGGGSEAFF. In DNA form, the CDR3 reads TGCGCCAGCACCGGCGGAGGGAGTGAAGCTTTCTTT.

The chain combines TRBV6-5 with TRBJ1-1; maybe TRBD1 (6 bases). Germline V gene sequence: CDR1 MNHEY, CDR2 SVGAGI. The CDR3 sequence is 15 residues long. The V and J ends lost 5 bases and 2 bases respectively, with 15 bases between them. CDR3 in amino acids: CASSNQRGTNTEAFF. The CDR3 region has the DNA TGTGCCAGCAGTAACCAAAGGGGGACCAACACTGAAGCTTTCTTT.

This clone was seen a single time. The CDR3 nucleotides read TGTGCCAGTAGTCTCGCCGGGACAGGGGTCCCAGATACGCAGTATTTT. This codes for CASSLAGTGVPDTQYF. This rearrangement joins TRBV19 to TRBJ2-3, with TRBD1 matching over 10 bases. Germline V gene lookup returns CDR1 LNHDA and CDR2 SQIVND (reference sequence). The CDR3 has 16 amino acids. J was trimmed by 4 bases and V by 5 bases; bases with no gene match: 9.

This clone was found a few times. The chain uses TRBV7-2 and TRBJ2-1; TRBD2 matches at 7 bases. The V gene end was trimmed by 1 base and the J gene end by 2 bases; junction bases not matched to a gene: 14. Per germline, CDR1 SGHTA and CDR2 FQGNSA. This CDR3 comprises 19 residues. In DNA form, the CDR3 reads TGTGCCAGCAGCTTAGGGGCCTTGTTCGTGGGAGGGCCCTACAATGAGCAGTTCTTC. Residues: CASSLGALFVGGPYNEQFF. The full variable domain, in which reference TRBV7-2 and TRBJ2-1 provide the parts outside the CDR3, is GAGVSQSPSNKVTEKGKDVELRCDPISGHTALYWYRQSLGQGLEFLIYFQGNSAPDKSGLPSDRFSAERTGGSVSTLTIQRTQQEDSAVYLCASSLGALFVGGPYNEQFFGPGTRLTVL.

This chain joins TRBV7-9 and TRBJ1-4; D remains unclear. Trimming pared 5 bases from V and 7 bases from J, leaving 14 bases between. Germline values: CDR1 SEHNR, CDR2 FQNEAQ (reference sequence). The CDR3 is 14 amino acids. The CDR3 DNA sequence: TGTGCCAGCAGCCCGTACTCAGGCGGTGAAAAACTGTTTTTT. This translates into CASSPYSGGEKLFF.

This clone was detected only once. The chain is built from TRBV11-2 and TRBJ2-5; D is tentatively TRBD1 or TRBD2 (5 bases each). Trimming stripped 4 bases from V and 1 base from J, with 10 bases between. The CDR3 runs 14 residues. Germline V gene data show CDR1 as SGHAT and CDR2 as FQNNGV. CDR3 sequence: CASSYGTGQETQYF. The CDR3 nucleotides are TGTGCCAGCAGCTACGGGACGGGCCAAGAGACCCAGTACTTC.

The V gene is TRBV5-1, the J gene TRBJ1-3; maybe TRBD1 (5 bases). The CDR3 is 15 residues long. Trimming shortened V by 4 bases and J by 0 bases, and 11 bases separated the two germline ends. Germline V CDR1 and CDR2: SGHRS, YFSETQ. CDR3 protein: CASSAGEISGNTIYF. The CDR3 bases are TGCGCCAGCAGCGCGGGGGAGATCTCTGGAAACACCATATATTTT.

The V call is TRBV29-1, the J call TRBJ1-1; D is possibly TRBD1 (6 bases). V shed 7 bases and J shed 0 bases, with 9 bases lying between them. The CDR3 sequence is 12 residues long. Germline CDR1 and CDR2: SQVTM and ANQGSEA. The CDR3 protein is CSGTAMNTEAFF. CDR3 nucleotides: TGCAGCGGGACAGCCATGAACACTGAAGCTTTCTTT.

The chain is built from TRBV9 and TRBJ1-3, with D unclear. The germline CDR1 and CDR2 sequences are SGDLS and YYNGEE. The CDR3 spans 16 residues. V lost 0 bases and J lost 0, with 10 bases in between. CDR3 bases: TGTGCCAGCAGCGTAGGGGAGGCGGGCTCTGGAAACACCATATATTTT. Its translation: CASSVGEAGSGNTIYF.

CDR3 residues: CASSVTQGAGYEQYF. CDR3 nucleotides: TGTGCCAGCAGCGTAACACAGGGGGCTGGGTACGAGCAGTACTTC. The V call is TRBV7-6, the J call TRBJ2-7; 9 bases agree with TRBD1. Germline V gene lookup returns CDR1 SGHVS and CDR2 FNYEAQ. With V trimmed by 5 bases and J by 4 bases, 9 bases remained unmatched. The CDR3 consists of 15 residues. Together with reference TRBV7-6 and TRBJ2-7, the CDR3 gives the full variable domain: GAGVSQSPRYKVTKRGQDVALRCDPISGHVSLYWYRQALGQGPEFLTYFNYEAQQDKSGLPNDRFSAERPEGSISTLTIQRTEQRDSAMYRCASSVTQGAGYEQYFGPGTRLTVT.

This clone was detected only a few times. The chain combines TRBV27 with TRBJ1-1; 7 bases agree with TRBD1. V lost 2 bases to trimming and J lost 8 bases; unmatched junction nucleotides: 5. The length of the CDR3 is 13 residues. Germline V gene data show CDR1 as MNHEY and CDR2 as SMNVEV (reference sequence). The CDR3 DNA follows: TGTGCCAGCAGTTTAATGAGGGGGCTAGAAGCTTTCTTT. This codes for CASSLMRGLEAFF.

The CDR3 sequence is CASSFNRGNEQYF. CDR3 DNA: TGTGCCAGCAGCTTCAACAGGGGAAACGAGCAGTACTTC. The chain is built from TRBV11-1 and TRBJ2-7; 7 positions agree with TRBD1. The V gene's germline CDR1 is SGHAT and CDR2 FQDESV (reference sequence). Germline trimming cut 3 bases from V and 5 bases from J; bases unmatched to any gene: 4. There are 13 residues in the CDR3.

V gene TRBV19 combines with J gene TRBJ2-7; D is uncertain. Germline CDR1 and CDR2: LNHDA and SQIVND (reference sequence). The germline V and J ends were trimmed by 5 bases and 1 base, with 12 bases remaining between them. This CDR3 is built from 14 residues. Written as DNA, the CDR3 is TGTGCCAGTAGTCCCCTTCGTAAATCCTACGAGCAGTACTTC. Residues: CASSPLRKSYEQYF.

V gene TRBV28 combines with J gene TRBJ2-7, with D perhaps matching TRBD2 (5 bases). The V gene's germline CDR1 is MDHEN and CDR2 SYDVKM. This CDR3 spans 14 amino acids. V was clipped by 5 bases and J by 3 bases, with 14 bases between them. The CDR3 loop is CASSQHTGNYEQYF. The DNA for the CDR3 is TGTGCCAGCAGTCAACACACGGGGAACTACGAGCAGTACTTC.

The DNA of the CDR3 is TGTGCCAGTGAAGGGTACACTGAAGCTTTCTTT. It codes for CASEGYTEAFF. This sequence joins TRBV28 and TRBJ1-1; D gene unclear. V was pared by 9 bases and J by 3 bases, with 8 bases between. Germline V CDR1 and CDR2: MDHEN, SYDVKM. The CDR3 is made up of 11 amino acids.

The rearrangement links TRBV5-1 to TRBJ2-1; D not certain. The CDR3 covers 14 residues. Trimming took 6 bases from V and 0 from J, leaving 10 bases between them. Germline CDR1 reads SGHRS; CDR2 reads YFSETQ. For the CDR3, the DNA is TGCGCCAGCATGGTCGATAGCTCCTACAATGAGCAGTTCTTC. Protein product: CASMVDSSYNEQFF. The full variable domain, in which reference TRBV5-1 and TRBJ2-1 provide the parts outside the CDR3, is KAGVTQTPRYLIKTRGQQVTLSCSPISGHRSVSWYQQTPGQGLQFLFEYFSETQRNKGNFPGRFSGRQFSNSRSEMNVSTLELGDSALYLCASMVDSSYNEQFFGPGTRLTVL.

This clone was observed a handful of times. The V call is TRBV14, the J call TRBJ1-6, with D hard to call. The germline V and J ends were trimmed by 0 bases and 7 bases, with 16 bases remaining between them. Looked up from germline, CDR1 is SGHDN and CDR2 is FVKESK. The CDR3 is 17 residues long. The CDR3 is CASSQEVVPSVNSPLHF. The CDR3 DNA follows: TGTGCCAGCAGCCAAGAAGTTGTACCCAGTGTAAATTCACCCCTCCACTTT.

The chain employs TRBV29-1 and TRBJ2-5, with a tentative D call TRBD1 (6 bases). Germline V lookup: CDR1 SQVTM, CDR2 ANQGSEA. The CDR3 extends over 16 amino acids. V lost 5 bases, J lost 3 bases, and 22 bases lay in between. The CDR3 DNA sequence: TGCAGCGTTCGCAGGGGAAGGAAAGCGGTCAAAGAGACCCAGTACTTC. Translating gives CSVRRGRKAVKETQYF.

The genes are TRBV7-6 and TRBJ1-4, with a tentative D call TRBD1 (5 bases). Deletions cut 1 base from V and 8 bases from J, with 17 bases between. The CDR3 runs to 16 residues. The germline V gene encodes CDR1 SGHVS and CDR2 FNYEAQ. The CDR3 region is CASSLDGGGVKEKLFF. The CDR3 bases are TGTGCCAGCAGCTTAGACGGAGGAGGGGTTAAAGAAAAACTGTTTTTT.

The chain uses TRBV2 and TRBJ1-5; D gene ambiguous. The CDR3 spans 13 residues. With 6 bases removed from V and 6 bases from J, the gap between germline ends came to 12 bases. The germline V gene encodes CDR1 SNHLY and CDR2 FYNNEI. The CDR3, as DNA: TGTGCCAGCAGCGGGGAGGGCTTTCAGCCCCAGCATTTT. Encoded protein: CASSGEGFQPQHF.

The chain couples TRBV11-2 to TRBJ1-1; TRBD1 agrees at 8 bases. Germline V gene sequence: CDR1 SGHAT, CDR2 FQNNGV. The CDR3 is made up of 14 amino acids. V dropped 5 bases and J dropped 4; count of bases not matched to a gene: 6. CDR3 residues: CASSDNQGATEAFF. CDR3 nucleotide sequence: TGTGCCAGCAGCGATAATCAGGGGGCCACTGAAGCTTTCTTT.

The chain recombines TRBV7-6 with TRBJ2-1; D call uncertain. Deletions cut 1 base from V and 5 bases from J, with 6 bases between. The germline gives CDR1 SGHVS, CDR2 FNYEAQ. There are 13 residues in the CDR3. The CDR3 here is CASSLGPHNEQFF. The CDR3 DNA reads as TGTGCCAGCAGCTTAGGGCCCCACAATGAGCAGTTCTTC.

The V call is TRBV27, the J call TRBJ2-2; 9 bases are shared with TRBD2. Losses at the gene ends were 4 bases for V and 5 bases for J; bases not matched to a gene: 5. CDR1 and CDR2 (germline): MNHEY, SMNVEV (reference sequence). The CDR3 sequence is 15 residues long. The CDR3 DNA is TGTGCCAGCAGTTATGCGGGAGGGAATACCGGGGAGCTGTTTTTT. Its protein is CASSYAGGNTGELFF.